Listed here are 24 T cell receptor beta chains from one sample, sequenced in a study of identifying expanded T cells in peripheral blood. Only in-frame clones appear in the TCRdb table, and some are missing; sequencing was by immunoSEQ multiplex PCR. The sample carries approximately 130,000 clones, around four fifths recorded once. Sequenced material: blood. These receptor sequences come from a person between 18 and 75 years old in good health.

The rearrangement uses TRBV7-2 and TRBJ1-4; D is possibly TRBD1 (5 bases). Trimming shortened V by 5 bases and J by 1 base, and 8 bases separated the two germline ends. The CDR3 runs to 14 residues. From germline, CDR1 is SGHTA and CDR2 FQGNSA. The CDR3 region is CASSPGGTNEKLFF. The CDR3 bases are TGTGCCAGCAGCCCGGGGGGAACTAATGAAAAACTGTTTTTT.

This clone was observed a few times. Here the CDR3 DNA reads TGTGCCAGCACCGTGGGTGGGGCAGCTTTCTTT. Its protein is CASTVGGAAFF. The chain is built from TRBV6-1 and TRBJ1-1; D is possibly TRBD1 (5 bases). The ends were cut back, 7 bases at V and 10 bases at J, with 13 bases in the middle. The CDR3 is 11 amino acids. Germline V gene lookup returns CDR1 MNHNS and CDR2 SASEGT.

The genes are TRBV30 and TRBJ1-2; 10 positions agree with TRBD1. The CDR3 runs to 17 residues. Germline CDR1 is GTSNPN and CDR2 is SVGIG (reference sequence). V lost 2 bases and J lost 1; bases outside the gene matches: 10. CDR3 in DNA: TGTGCCTGGAGTCCCCCGGGACAGGGGCTAATTAACTATGGCTACACCTTC. Encoded protein: CAWSPPGQGLINYGYTF.

The chain uses TRBV30 and TRBJ2-5; D is perhaps TRBD1 (5 bases). The CDR3 has 13 amino acids. Looked up from germline, CDR1 is GTSNPN and CDR2 is SVGIG (reference sequence). V lost 2 bases to trimming and J lost 5 bases, with 12 bases between them. The CDR3 nucleotides are TGTGCCTGGAGTCTCAGGGTACGCGAGACCCAGTACTTC. This gives the protein CAWSLRVRETQYF.

DNA for the CDR3: TGCGCCAGCAGCCAAGTTGGAGGCTACACCTTC. Translating gives CASSQVGGYTF. This chain connects TRBV4-1 to TRBJ1-2; no clear D gene. Trimming stripped 1 base from V and 8 bases from J, with 5 bases between. Germline V gene lookup returns CDR1 MGHRA and CDR2 YSYEKL. The CDR3 runs to 11 residues.

The chain employs TRBV18 and TRBJ1-1; D unclear. Trimming took off 3 bases at V and 1 base at J, with 9 bases between the two ends. Germline CDR1 is KGHSH and CDR2 is LQKENI. The CDR3 has 14 residues. As DNA, the CDR3 is TGTGCCAGCTCACCCGTGGGTAGGAACACTGAAGCTTTCTTT. The encoded protein is CASSPVGRNTEAFF.

The J gene is TRBJ1-1, the V gene TRBV27; D remains unclear. The CDR3 spans 13 residues. V was clipped by 0 bases and J by 6 bases, with 8 bases between them. Germline V gives CDR1 MNHEY, CDR2 SMNVEV (reference sequence). CDR3 region: CASSLSRRAEAFF. CDR3 sequence (DNA): TGTGCCAGCAGTTTATCGAGAAGGGCTGAAGCTTTCTTT.

The gene calls are TRBV15 and TRBJ2-1; a weak D match, TRBD2 (5 bases). The germline gives CDR1 LNHNV, CDR2 YYDKDF (reference sequence). With 0 bases removed from V and 14 bases from J, the gap between germline ends came to 20 bases. The CDR3 extends over 15 amino acids. CDR3 loop: CATSRDRGRPPWEFF. Here the CDR3 DNA reads TGTGCCACCAGCAGAGATAGAGGGCGGCCGCCCTGGGAGTTCTTC.

The chain has TRBV6-5 and TRBJ1-2, with 7 bases lining up with TRBD1. Germline trimming cut 4 bases from V and 7 bases from J; bases unmatched to any gene: 12. Germline V gives CDR1 MNHEY, CDR2 SVGAGI. This CDR3 contains 15 residues. For the CDR3, the DNA is TGTGCCAGCAGTTCCACGACTGACAGGGCAGGTGGCTACACCTTC. It yields the protein CASSSTTDRAGGYTF.

The chain uses TRBV15 and TRBJ2-3, with a possible D match to TRBD2 (7 bases). The CDR3 has 16 residues. With 1 base removed from V and 3 bases from J, the gap between germline ends came to 14 bases. In germline, CDR1 is LNHNV, CDR2 YYDKDF (reference sequence). The CDR3 loop is CATSRGTGGQTDTQYF. Written as DNA, the CDR3 is TGTGCCACCAGCAGAGGGACGGGGGGACAAACAGATACGCAGTATTTT.

The CDR3 nucleotides read TGTGCCAGCAGCGCGGGACACTACCTTTATGGCTACACCTTC. Its translation: CASSAGHYLYGYTF. The chain is built from TRBV6-1 and TRBJ1-2; TRBD1 might be the D (6 bases). Trimming shortened V by 6 bases and J by 5 bases, and 16 bases separated the two germline ends. Germline V gene sequence: CDR1 MNHNS, CDR2 SASEGT. The CDR3 contains 14 residues.

The rearrangement joins TRBV11-2 to TRBJ2-7, with 7 bases fitting TRBD1. CDR1 is SGHAT and CDR2 is FQNNGV in the germline V gene. Unmatched junction bases numbered 10, after V lost 7 bases and J lost 4 bases. The CDR3 covers 14 residues. The CDR3 protein is CASTSMGRGYEQYF. As DNA, the CDR3 is TGTGCCAGCACCTCGATGGGCAGGGGGTACGAGCAGTACTTC.

This chain connects TRBV7-9 to TRBJ2-1; 13 positions match TRBD2. This CDR3 contains 16 residues. The germline V gene encodes CDR1 SEHNR and CDR2 FQNEAQ (reference sequence). The V segment lost 5 bases and the J segment 1 base; nucleotides outside the gene matches: 2. The CDR3 reads CASSRTSGGSYNEQFF. CDR3 nucleotides: TGTGCCAGCAGCCGGACTAGCGGGGGTTCCTACAATGAGCAGTTCTTC.

The rearrangement uses TRBV19 and TRBJ1-2, with D maybe TRBD1 (5 bases). Germline CDR1 LNHDA, CDR2 SQIVND (reference sequence). CDR3 length equals 16 residues. Trimming left V 3 bases short and J 0 bases short, with 14 bases between. For the CDR3, the DNA is TGTGCCAGTAGTATCGCAGGGAGGGTAGCTAACTATGGCTACACCTTC. Amino acid sequence: CASSIAGRVANYGYTF.

The chain employs TRBV7-9 and TRBJ1-4, with D possibly matching TRBD1 (5 bases). The germline V gene encodes CDR1 SEHNR and CDR2 FQNEAQ (reference sequence). The length of the CDR3 is 15 residues. Trimming left V 4 bases short and J 3 bases short, with 12 bases between. The CDR3 DNA sequence: TGTGCCAGCAGCTCTGAGACAGAATCTAATGAAAAACTGTTTTTT. Its protein is CASSSETESNEKLFF.

V and J are TRBV6-1 and TRBJ1-2; 7 nucleotides agree with TRBD1. The CDR3 runs to 15 residues. Germline CDR1 and CDR2: MNHNS and SASEGT. The J segment lost 4 bases and the V segment lost 5 bases, leaving 10 bases of the junction unmatched. The CDR3 sequence is CASSPYRGGGYGYTF. The CDR3 nucleotides read TGTGCCAGCAGTCCCTACAGGGGAGGAGGCTATGGCTACACCTTC.

This clone appeared a single time. The genes are TRBV7-2 and TRBJ2-3; tentatively, D is TRBD1 (6 bases). Germline CDR1 reads SGHTA; CDR2 reads FQGNSA. V lost 6 bases and J 1 base, leaving 8 bases between the germline ends. This CDR3 is 13 amino acids long. For the CDR3, the DNA is TGTGCCAGCAGGGACAGCCGCACAGATACGCAGTATTTT. This codes for CASRDSRTDTQYF.

This clone was detected once. The chain is built from TRBV7-3 and TRBJ2-3; the D gene is possibly TRBD1 (6 bases). Looked up from germline, CDR1 is SGHTA and CDR2 is FQGTGA. This CDR3 spans 13 amino acids. V was trimmed by 4 bases and J by 6 bases, leaving 11 bases between them. The chain's CDR3 is CASSSGTTDTQYF. CDR3 bases: TGTGCCAGCAGCTCAGGGACAACCGATACGCAGTATTTT.

This chain connects TRBV7-9 to TRBJ2-3, with TRBD1 as a possible D gene (5 bases). Trimming cost V 6 bases and J 0 bases, with 19 bases left between them. The germline gives CDR1 SEHNR, CDR2 FQNEAQ (reference sequence). The CDR3 has 17 amino acids. The CDR3 nucleotides are TGTGCCAGCAGGAAACAGTGGGGCCCCACTAGCACAGATACGCAGTATTTT. It encodes CASRKQWGPTSTDTQYF.

V usage is TRBV6-1 and J usage is TRBJ1-2, with D possibly TRBD1 on 6 matching bases. The CDR3 extends over 17 amino acids. V was cut by 4 bases and J by 3 bases, with 21 bases left in between. The germline CDR1 and CDR2 sequences are MNHNS and SASEGT. The CDR3 sequence: CASSGGTPKLGYYGYTF. CDR3 bases: TGTGCCAGCAGTGGCGGGACACCCAAGCTGGGGTACTATGGCTACACCTTC.

The chain joins TRBV4-1 to TRBJ2-1; no definite D call. The CDR3 runs to 13 residues. Per germline, CDR1 MGHRA and CDR2 YSYEKL. Trimming removed 1 base from V and 10 bases from J, with 11 bases in between. The CDR3 coding sequence is TGCGCCAGCAGCCAAGTTCGTCAGGTCGAGCAGTTCTTC. Amino acid sequence: CASSQVRQVEQFF.

This clone was seen a few times. The chain has TRBV11-2 and TRBJ1-5; the D is unclear. Germline assignment: CDR1 SGHAT and CDR2 FQNNGV. V dropped 3 bases and J dropped 3 bases, with 6 bases sitting between them. CDR3 size: 13 residues. CDR3 nucleotides: TGTGCCAGCAGCTTTTCCCCCAATCAGCCCCAGCATTTT. Protein product: CASSFSPNQPQHF.

The CDR3 coding sequence is TGTGCCAGCTCACTAACGGGGAATCAGCCCCAGCATTTT. Protein sequence: CASSLTGNQPQHF. The chain is built from TRBV18 and TRBJ1-5, with D unclear. Per the germline V gene, CDR1 is KGHSH and CDR2 is LQKENI. Trimming pared 4 bases from V and 4 bases from J, leaving 8 bases between. CDR3 length: 13 amino acids.

The genes are TRBV7-2 and TRBJ1-2; TRBD1 is a possible D gene (5 bases). The CDR3 is 13 amino acids. V shed 4 bases and J shed 5 bases, with 11 bases lying between them. Germline loops: CDR1 SGHTA, CDR2 FQGNSA. Here the CDR3 reads CASSSGTTYGYTF. The CDR3 DNA sequence: TGTGCCAGCAGCTCCGGGACGACATATGGCTACACCTTC.